This T cell receptor beta chain was captured in a study of T cells in localized non-small cell lung cancer. Study-wide results and caveats: Sequence data derive from only one tumor region, so heterogeneity remains possible. Among the top 100 tumor clones, a median approximately 55 appeared in adjacent lung. Uninvolved adjacent lung showed peak T cell clonality, exceeding tumor.

There are 16 residues in the CDR3. CDR1 is SGHRS and CDR2 is YFSETQ in the germline V gene. The V gene lost 1 base and the J gene lost 5 bases, with 15 bases spanning the gap. Assay used: immunoSEQ multiplex PCR; TCRdb lists only in-frame clones, some missing. The repertoire holds 35,000 to 50,000 clones, with roughly 90% as singletons. On this clone itself: Its target is unknown.

This TCR came from a woman aged 35 to 69 with stage II lung adenocarcinoma. The material sequenced was PBMCs, taken before any cancer treatment. This sequence joins TRBV5-1 and TRBJ2-2; possibly TRBD1 or TRBD2 for D (6 bases each). The CDR3 sequence: CASSLNLGGRTGELFF. In nucleotides, the CDR3 is TGCGCCAGCAGCTTGAACTTAGGGGGGCGGACCGGGGAGCTGTTTTTT.